A single sample is the source of the 21 T cell receptor beta chains below, sequenced in a study of regulatory T cells in long-lasting Graves disease. Time point here: newly diagnosed GD, antithyroid drugs for less than 3 months. PBMC RNA served as the TCR library source. Construction of TCR beta libraries relied on iRepertoire HTBI primers and on Arm-PCR targeting CDR3 regions. In TCRdb, the multiplex PCR reads were re-called with MiXCR into one record per CDR3 protein. This sample yields about 470,000 distinct CDR3 sequences, of which about 16% are seen a single time; over 15% belongs to the top ten. The data also belong to a second study, concerning T cells in Graves' hyperthyroidism and ophthalmopathy.

The sequencing here drew on peripheral blood mononuclear cells (PBMCs), taken at new diagnosis, from a patient treated with antithyroid drugs. Receptors were obtained from a young woman with Graves disease.

This clonotype was seen ten or more times. The V gene is TRBV6-5, the J gene TRBJ1-2; 7 nucleotides match TRBD1. V was clipped by 3 bases and J by 2 bases; unmatched bases: 3. The CDR3 runs 14 residues. Per germline, CDR1 MNHEY and CDR2 SVGAGI. The CDR3 protein is CASSYGTVNYGYTF. The CDR3 region has the DNA TGTGCCAGCAGTTATGGGACAGTGAACTATGGCTACACCTTC.

This clonotype was detected only a few times. The chain is built from TRBV20-1 and TRBJ2-7; 9 positions agree with TRBD2. The junction had 12 bases not matched to a gene; V was cut back by 5 bases and J by 4 bases. Per the germline V gene, CDR1 is DFQATT and CDR2 is SNEGSKA (reference sequence). The CDR3 covers 15 residues. Written as DNA, the CDR3 is TGCAGTGCTCAGCGTAGCGGGAGAACTACATACGAGCAGTACTTC. Translating it yields CSAQRSGRTTYEQYF.

The sample holds many counts of this clonotype. The chain uses TRBV30 and TRBJ2-1, with D possibly being TRBD1 or TRBD2 (5 bases each). The CDR3 covers 13 residues. Between the trimmed V and J ends, which lost 3 bases and 14 bases, there was a span of 20 bases. The germline CDR1 and CDR2 sequences are GTSNPN and SVGIG (reference sequence). The CDR3 DNA is TGTGCCTGGAGGGACTTCCGGGACGGTAATAAGTTCTTC. This encodes CAWRDFRDGNKFF.

This clonotype was counted many times. The chain links TRBV20-1 to TRBJ2-5; 10 bases match TRBD2. J gave up 4 bases and V 5 bases, and 10 bases lay outside the gene matches. The CDR3 runs to 15 residues. Germline values: CDR1 DFQATT, CDR2 SNEGSKA (reference sequence). The CDR3 DNA sequence: TGCAGTGCTTACTACCTAGCGGGAGCAGGAGAGACCCAGTACTTC. Protein: CSAYYLAGAGETQYF.

This clonotype was recorded many times. V usage is TRBV20-1 and J usage is TRBJ2-1, with 8 bases identical to TRBD2. Germline values: CDR1 DFQATT, CDR2 SNEGSKA (reference sequence). The V and J ends lost 3 bases and 8 bases, in that order; junction bases with no gene match: 9. The CDR3 spans 14 residues. CDR3 nucleotide sequence: TGCAGTGCTAGTTGGGCGGGAGGCGGCTATGAGCAGTTCTTC. Translated, it gives CSASWAGGGYEQFF.

This clonotype was seen more than once but under ten times. Here the CDR3 DNA reads TGTGCCAGCAATCCTGCCGGGACAGGGGGGCGTCAGCCCCAGCATTTT. It encodes CASNPAGTGGRQPQHF. The chain carries TRBV27 and TRBJ1-5, with 11 positions matching TRBD1. After removal of 7 bases from V and 6 bases from J, the junction contained 11 bases not matched to a gene. This CDR3 comprises 16 residues. Germline V gene lookup returns CDR1 MNHEY and CDR2 SMNVEV (reference sequence).

Remarks on this clonotype: Possible read error: a much larger clone is one base away. Here the CDR3 omits its conserved ending phenylalanine or tryptophan, so a read error is the likely source. In DNA form, the CDR3 reads TGTGCCTGGGGGTCGAAGGATACGCAGTATTAT. Encoded protein: CAWGSKDTQYY. V usage is TRBV30 and J usage is TRBJ2-3; D unresolved. This CDR3 region has 11 residues. CDR1 is GTSNPN, CDR2 SVGIG, per germline (reference sequence). The germline V and J ends were trimmed by 5 bases and 6 bases, with 9 bases remaining between them.

This clonotype was picked up many times. This chain connects TRBV7-3 to TRBJ2-1; D remains ambiguous. The V end was cut by 5 bases, the J end by 9 bases, with 14 bases between. Per germline, CDR1 SGHTA and CDR2 FQGTGA. The CDR3 length is 13 residues. The CDR3 DNA follows: TGTGCCAGCAGCCCGTCAAATCTCGGTGAGCAGTTCTTC. It yields the protein CASSPSNLGEQFF.

In this sample, this clonotype turned up many times. The J gene is TRBJ1-1, the V gene TRBV27, with a tentative D call TRBD1 (5 bases). The germline V and J ends were trimmed by 4 bases and 3 bases, with 12 bases remaining between them. In germline, CDR1 is MNHEY, CDR2 SMNVEV (reference sequence). CDR3 length equals 14 residues. CDR3 region: CASSWGTVDTEAFF. DNA of the CDR3: TGTGCCAGCAGTTGGGGGACTGTTGACACTGAAGCTTTCTTT.

This clonotype was counted a few times. The chain joins TRBV20-1 to TRBJ2-1; D is unclear. V was clipped by 6 bases and J by 7 bases, with 22 bases between them. There are 15 residues in the CDR3. Germline CDR1 is DFQATT and CDR2 is SNEGSKA (reference sequence). The chain's CDR3 is CSAEPKSGRDNEQFF. The CDR3 nucleotides are TGCAGTGCCGAGCCCAAGTCCGGTCGTGATAATGAGCAGTTCTTC.

The rearrangement uses TRBV20-1 and TRBJ2-7; 8 bases match TRBD2. CDR3 length: 14 residues. V lost 0 bases, J lost 6 bases, and 7 bases stayed unmatched. CDR1 and CDR2 from the germline V gene are DFQATT and SNEGSKA (reference sequence). CDR3 in amino acids: CSARDLAGRIEQYF. The CDR3 nucleotides are TGCAGTGCTAGAGATTTAGCGGGAAGAATCGAGCAGTACTTC.

This clonotype turned up a few times. The chain couples TRBV2 to TRBJ1-3; 7 bases match TRBD1. V gave up 6 bases and J gave up 2 bases; unmatched junction bases: 7. This CDR3 has 15 amino acids. Germline V gene lookup returns CDR1 SNHLY and CDR2 FYNNEI. The chain's CDR3 is CASRGGLAAGNTIYF. The CDR3, as DNA: TGTGCCAGCAGAGGGGGCCTGGCGGCTGGAAACACCATATATTTT.

This clonotype has just a few counts. The gene calls are TRBV6-2 or TRBV6-3 and TRBJ1-2; 11 bases agree with TRBD1. In germline, CDR1 is MNHEY, CDR2 SVGEGT. With 3 bases clipped from V and 8 bases from J, the junction kept 8 bases outside the gene matches. CDR3 size: 15 residues. CDR3 residues: CASSYSGRTGGGYTF. DNA of the CDR3: TGTGCCAGCAGTTATAGCGGAAGGACAGGGGGCGGCTACACCTTC.

This clonotype was counted at least ten times. V usage is TRBV30 and J usage is TRBJ1-1; no reliable D call. Germline CDR1 GTSNPN, CDR2 SVGIG (reference sequence). V gave up 0 bases and J gave up 1 base, with 6 bases separating them. This CDR3 comprises 13 residues. DNA for the CDR3: TGTGCCTGGAGTGTCCGAGGGAACACTGAAGCTTTCTTT. Amino acids: CAWSVRGNTEAFF.

The chain joins TRBV16 to TRBJ2-7; 8 bases agree with TRBD1. With V trimmed by 4 bases and J by 3 bases, 11 bases remained unmatched. CDR3 length equals 16 residues. The germline V gene has CDR1 KGHSY and CDR2 FQNENV. This CDR3 is CASSLPRTGLFYEQYF. Written as DNA, the CDR3 is TGTGCCAGCAGCCTCCCTCGGACAGGGCTTTTCTACGAGCAGTACTTC.

V is TRBV30 and J is TRBJ2-7, with 7 positions matching TRBD1. The CDR3 runs to 14 residues. Germline CDR1 reads GTSNPN; CDR2 reads SVGIG (reference sequence). The ends lost 1 base at V and 5 bases at J; junction bases unmatched: 8. CDR3 loop: CAWSEGGAIHEQYF. Here the CDR3 DNA reads TGTGCCTGGAGTGAAGGGGGCGCGATCCACGAGCAGTACTTC.

As to this clonotype: This may arise from a read error, as a much more abundant clone is one base away. The chain uses TRBV2 and TRBJ2-7; D uncertain. Between the trimmed V and J ends, which lost 3 bases and 6 bases, there was a span of 18 bases. This CDR3 is built from 15 residues. The germline V gene encodes CDR1 SNHLY and CDR2 FYNNEI. The CDR3 sequence is CASSDHDLQVSEQYF. The CDR3 nucleotides are TGTGCCAGCAGTGATCATGACCTTCAAGTCTCCGAGCAGTACTTC.

This clonotype was detected ten times or more. The V call is TRBV7-8, the J call TRBJ1-2; the match to TRBD1 covers 9 bases. In germline, CDR1 is SGHVS, CDR2 FQNEAQ. CDR3 length: 14 residues. V shed 3 bases, J shed 7 bases, and the junction held 6 bases outside the gene matches. CDR3 sequence: CASSFTGGAAGYTF. In DNA form, the CDR3 reads TGTGCCAGCAGCTTTACAGGGGGCGCAGCTGGCTACACCTTC.

This clonotype was counted at least ten times. The rearrangement links TRBV27 to TRBJ2-7; TRBD1 or TRBD2 may be the D gene (5 bases each). CDR1 is MNHEY and CDR2 is SMNVEV in the germline V gene (reference sequence). V lost 1 base to trimming and J lost 2 bases, with 15 bases between them. The CDR3 consists of 16 residues. In DNA form, the CDR3 reads TGTGCCAGCAGTTTATTCGCGACAAGGGGAGCCTACGAGCAGTACTTC. It encodes CASSLFATRGAYEQYF.

This clonotype was seen ten or more times. The gene calls are TRBV20-1 and TRBJ2-1; perhaps TRBD1 as D (6 bases). Germline CDR1 is DFQATT and CDR2 is SNEGSKA (reference sequence). V lost 5 bases and J 6 bases, leaving 11 bases between the germline ends. CDR3 length: 12 residues. The CDR3 sequence: CSARRTANEQFF. The DNA of the CDR3 is TGCAGTGCTCGCAGGACAGCCAATGAGCAGTTCTTC.

This clonotype was counted at least ten times. The chain employs TRBV11-2 and TRBJ2-5; TRBD2 matches at 9 bases. Germline CDR1 and CDR2: SGHAT and FQNNGV. The trim removed 5 bases at V and 0 bases at J, leaving 7 bases unmatched. The CDR3 runs 16 residues. This CDR3 is CASSTTSGPYQETQYF. CDR3 nucleotide sequence: TGTGCCAGCAGCACTACTAGCGGGCCGTACCAAGAGACCCAGTACTTC.